The table lists the clone carrying this TCR beta chain with a few counts. What it binds is unknown. Individual cDNA molecules received unique molecular identifiers during library preparation. TCRdb recomputed calls from the 5' RACE reads with MiXCR, one row per CDR3 protein. The sample gives about 42,000 distinct CDR3 sequences, approximately 7.1% of which show up once; around 5.1% is in the top ten. These data originate in a study of early T cells in non-severe SARS-CoV-2 infection. Overall study results and limits: VDJdb-based annotation leaned toward anti-spike CD8 responses and missed private and CD4 specificities.

The V gene's germline CDR1 is MNHEY and CDR2 SVGAGI. V lost 0 bases, J lost 1 base, and 5 bases stayed unmatched. This CDR3 spans 16 amino acids. This TCR came from an adult who was a healthcare worker with PCR-confirmed SARS-CoV-2 infection or an uninfected control (not recorded which). The chain is built from TRBV6-5 and TRBJ2-5; 7 nucleotides align to TRBD2. The sequencing input was whole blood. CDR3 sequence (DNA): TGTGCCAGCAGTTACTCGACGGGGGGACTCCAAGAGACCCAGTACTTC. Translated: CASSYSTGGLQETQYF.